The source of this T cell receptor beta chain is a study of CD8 T cells in ankylosing spondylitis. Findings and caveats of the study: Enrichment of disease-linked clones was reportedly significant in matched ankylosing spondylitis synovial fluid. Disease-linked clones bore a CD8+ phenotype and were relatively rare in peripheral blood. Earlier studies detected some motif variants in reactive arthritis synovial fluid and blood.

Comments on this clonotype: What it binds is unknown.

In making TCR beta libraries, quantitative 5'-RACE with molecular barcodes was used. TCRdb recomputed calls from the 5' RACE reads with MiXCR, one row per CDR3 protein. The data hold fewer than 400,000 distinct CDR3 sequences, with about 15% observed a single time. Germline CDR1 is SGHRS and CDR2 is YFSETQ. Trimming cost V 7 bases and J 10 bases, with 18 bases left between them. The CDR3 is made up of 13 amino acids. This chain connects TRBV5-1 to TRBJ2-1; D gene uncertain. The sequencing sample was made of blood, either unsorted or a sorted T cell fraction (not recorded which). This receptor was taken from a male donor with ankylosing spondylitis or in good health (not recorded which). The CDR3 here is CASGPETGREQFF. CDR3 DNA: TGCGCCAGCGGACCCGAGACGGGCAGAGAGCAGTTCTTC.